The rows below give T cell receptor beta chains drawn from one sample of a study of blood T cell repertoires in COVID-19. The protocol was immunoSEQ multiplex PCR, while the TCRdb copy is restricted to in-frame clones and leaves out a portion. This table has about 400,000 clones, around 87% appearing once. The source material was PBMCs or T cells enriched from blood (not recorded which). The receptors originated from a woman between 25 and 40 years old with acute COVID-19. CDR3s include the opening cysteine and the closing phenylalanine or tryptophan. A D gene is named only where the DNA matches it firmly. Rows may omit the clone size; those that give it use once, few, many or a size class.

j_call	clone_size	d_call	v_call	cdr3_aa	cdr3_nt
TRBJ2-3	.	TRBD2	TRBV5-1	CASSPGRVDTDTQYF	TGCGCCAGCAGCCCGGGGAGGGTCGACACAGATACGCAGTATTTT
TRBJ2-1	.	.	TRBV5-6	CASRMSGSYNEQFF	TGTGCCAGCAGGATGTCGGGATCCTACAATGAGCAGTTCTTC
TRBJ2-7	.	TRBD1	TRBV3-1/TRBV3-2	CASSPRQGMDEQYF	TGTGCCAGCAGCCCCCGACAGGGGATGGACGAGCAGTACTTC
TRBJ1-5	.	.	TRBV19	CATGGFYSNQPQHF	TGTGCCACCGGCGGGTTTTATAGCAATCAGCCCCAGCATTTT
TRBJ2-7	.	TRBD1	TRBV5-6	CASSFGTGFYEQYF	TGTGCCAGCAGCTTCGGGACAGGATTCTACGAGCAGTACTTC
TRBJ2-2	.	TRBD1	TRBV7-3	CASSSDRVAGELFF	TGTGCCAGCAGCTCGGACAGGGTGGCCGGGGAGCTGTTTTTT
TRBJ2-5	.	TRBD1	TRBV7-2	CASSLRRGWETQYF	TGTGCCAGCAGCTTACGCAGGGGGTGGGAGACCCAGTACTTC
TRBJ1-3	.	.	TRBV7-2	CASSQRQNGNTIYF	TGTGCCAGCAGTCAGAGACAGAATGGAAACACCATATATTTT
TRBJ2-4	.	.	TRBV4-1	CASSPLEGIAKNIQYF	TGCGCCAGCAGCCCTTTAGAGGGAATAGCCAAAAACATTCAGTACTTC
TRBJ2-7	.	.	TRBV9	CASSNSGEQYF	TGTGCCAGCAGCAATTCGGGGGAGCAGTACTTC
TRBJ2-1	.	TRBD2	TRBV7-3	CASSPGGTSGGNEQFF	TGTGCCAGCAGCCCGGGCGGGACTAGCGGGGGGAATGAGCAGTTCTTC
TRBJ2-5	.	.	TRBV11-3	CASSLGGSIQETQYF	TGTGCCAGCAGCTTAGGAGGGTCGATACAAGAGACCCAGTACTTC
TRBJ1-4	.	.	TRBV2	CASSERGDYEKLFF	TGTGCCAGCAGTGAACGGGGGGATTATGAAAAACTGTTTTTT
TRBJ1-6	.	TRBD1	TRBV10-3	CAISDDRVATPLHF	TGTGCCATCAGTGACGACAGGGTTGCGACACCCCTCCACTTT
TRBJ1-5	.	TRBD1	TRBV11-2	CASSLSRDSYSNQPQHF	TGTGCCAGCAGCTTATCCCGGGACAGTTATAGCAATCAGCCCCAGCATTTT
TRBJ1-2	.	.	TRBV7-2	CASSPQTANLNYGYTF	TGTGCCAGCAGCCCACAGACAGCCAATCTTAACTATGGCTACACCTTC
TRBJ1-3	.	.	TRBV5-6	CASSLANRAGNTIYF	TGTGCCAGCAGCTTGGCCAATAGAGCTGGAAACACCATATATTTT
TRBJ1-2	.	.	TRBV4-1	CASSQDALGRAGYTF	TGCGCCAGCAGCCAAGATGCTCTAGGCAGGGCTGGCTACACCTTC
TRBJ1-1	.	TRBD1	TRBV6-5	CASTRGQGDTEAFF	TGTGCCAGCACCAGAGGACAGGGTGACACTGAAGCTTTCTTT
TRBJ2-2	once	TRBD1	TRBV14	CASSLRGRTAGELFF	TGTGCCAGCAGCCTCAGGGGGCGGACGGCCGGGGAGCTGTTTTTT
TRBJ2-3	.	TRBD2	TRBV2	CASRGLAATNTQYF	TGTGCCAGCAGGGGACTAGCGGCCACCAATACGCAGTATTTT
TRBJ1-4	.	TRBD1	TRBV5-6	CASSYRGPGTNEKLFF	TGTGCCAGCAGCTACAGGGGGCCGGGAACTAATGAAAAACTGTTTTTT
TRBJ1-5	.	.	TRBV7-8	CASSLLGGWNQPQHF	TGTGCCAGCAGCTTGTTGGGAGGATGGAATCAGCCCCAGCATTTT
TRBJ2-7	.	TRBD1	TRBV6-1	CASSEAWTGNYEQYF	TGTGCCAGCAGTGAAGCCTGGACAGGCAACTACGAGCAGTACTTC
TRBJ2-5	.	TRBD1	TRBV28	CASSFLTGGETQYF	TGTGCCAGCAGTTTTCTCACAGGGGGAGAGACCCAGTACTTC
TRBJ1-5	few	.	TRBV7-6	CASSLERGGPQHF	TGTGCCAGCAGCTTAGAAAGGGGGGGGCCCCAGCATTTT
TRBJ2-7	.	TRBD2	TRBV10-2	CASSEGRGGVLGEQYF	TGCGCCAGCAGTGAAGGGCGCGGGGGGGTTTTAGGCGAGCAGTACTTC
TRBJ1-1	.	TRBD1	TRBV27	CASSSRTGGMAEAFF	TGTGCCAGCAGTAGTCGGACAGGGGGAATGGCTGAAGCTTTCTTT
TRBJ2-2	.	TRBD1	TRBV30	CALRDRVWAKTGELFF	TGTGCCTTAAGGGACAGGGTGTGGGCAAAAACCGGGGAGCTGTTTTTT
TRBJ2-2	.	TRBD2	TRBV7-3	CASSRISRGGNTGELFF	TGTGCCAGCAGCCGGATCTCGCGGGGGGGTAACACCGGGGAGCTGTTTTTT
TRBJ2-7	.	TRBD1	TRBV7-2	CASSGLAGGYEQYF	TGTGCCAGCAGTGGACTCGCAGGGGGTTACGAGCAGTACTTC
TRBJ1-2	.	.	TRBV7-9	CASSPASGNYGYTF	TGTGCCAGCAGCCCAGCGTCGGGTAACTATGGCTACACCTTC
TRBJ1-4	few	.	TRBV20-1	CSASPSPGGRKLFF	TGCAGTGCTAGTCCGTCTCCAGGTGGGAGAAAACTGTTTTTT